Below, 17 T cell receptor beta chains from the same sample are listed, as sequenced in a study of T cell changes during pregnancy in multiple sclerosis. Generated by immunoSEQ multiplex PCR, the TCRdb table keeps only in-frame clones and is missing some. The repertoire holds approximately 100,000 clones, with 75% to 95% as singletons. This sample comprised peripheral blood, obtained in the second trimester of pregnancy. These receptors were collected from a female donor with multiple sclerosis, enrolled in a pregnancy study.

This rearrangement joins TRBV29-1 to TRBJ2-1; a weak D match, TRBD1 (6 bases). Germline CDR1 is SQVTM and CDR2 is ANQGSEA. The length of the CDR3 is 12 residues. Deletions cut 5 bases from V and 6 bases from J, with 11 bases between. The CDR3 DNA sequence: TGCAGCGTTTACAGGGTAGGCAATGAGCAGTTCTTC. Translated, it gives CSVYRVGNEQFF.

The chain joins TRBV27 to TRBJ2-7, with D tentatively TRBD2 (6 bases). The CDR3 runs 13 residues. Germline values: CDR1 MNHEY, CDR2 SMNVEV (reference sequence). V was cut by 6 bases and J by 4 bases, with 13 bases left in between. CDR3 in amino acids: CASRRGTAYEQYF. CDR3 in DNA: TGTGCCAGCAGGCGGGGTACAGCATACGAGCAGTACTTC.

CDR3 sequence: CASSTRQGAYGYTF. DNA for the CDR3: TGTGCCAGCAGTACGAGACAGGGCGCCTATGGCTACACCTTC. The chain has TRBV27 and TRBJ1-2; 7 bases fit TRBD1. Germline lookup yields CDR1 MNHEY and CDR2 SMNVEV (reference sequence). This CDR3 has 14 amino acids. Trimming removed 5 bases from V and 4 bases from J; junction bases left unmatched: 7.

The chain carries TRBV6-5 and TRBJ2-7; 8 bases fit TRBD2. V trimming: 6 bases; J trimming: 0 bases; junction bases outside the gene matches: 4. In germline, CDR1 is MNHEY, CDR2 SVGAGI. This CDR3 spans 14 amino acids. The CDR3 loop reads CASRKSGSSYEQYF. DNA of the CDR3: TGTGCCAGCAGGAAGAGCGGGAGCTCCTACGAGCAGTACTTC.

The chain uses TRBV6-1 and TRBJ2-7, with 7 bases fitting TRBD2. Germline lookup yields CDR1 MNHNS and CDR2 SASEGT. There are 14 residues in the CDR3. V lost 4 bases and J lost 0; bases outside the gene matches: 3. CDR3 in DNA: TGTGCCAGCAGTGTCGCGGGAGACTCCTACGAGCAGTACTTC. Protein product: CASSVAGDSYEQYF.

CDR3 sequence reads: CAIRPDGQSTDTQYF. The CDR3 DNA reads as TGTGCCATCAGGCCTGATGGACAGAGCACAGATACGCAGTATTTT. This rearrangement joins TRBV10-3 to TRBJ2-3, with TRBD1 as a possible D gene (6 bases). This CDR3 has 15 amino acids. The ends were cut back, 6 bases at V and 0 bases at J, with 13 bases in the middle. Germline V gene lookup returns CDR1 ENHRY and CDR2 SYGVKD.

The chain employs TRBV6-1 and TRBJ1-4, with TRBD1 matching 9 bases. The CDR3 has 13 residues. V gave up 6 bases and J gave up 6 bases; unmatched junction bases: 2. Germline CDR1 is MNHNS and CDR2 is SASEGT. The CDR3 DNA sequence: TGTGCCAGCAGCTGGACAGGGGATGAAAAACTGTTTTTT. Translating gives CASSWTGDEKLFF.

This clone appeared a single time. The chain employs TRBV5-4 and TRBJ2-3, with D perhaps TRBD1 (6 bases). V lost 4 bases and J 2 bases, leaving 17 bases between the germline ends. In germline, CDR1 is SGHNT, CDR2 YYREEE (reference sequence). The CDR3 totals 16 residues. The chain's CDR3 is CASSNQKQGITDTQYF. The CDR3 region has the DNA TGTGCCAGCAGCAATCAAAAACAGGGAATCACAGATACGCAGTATTTT.

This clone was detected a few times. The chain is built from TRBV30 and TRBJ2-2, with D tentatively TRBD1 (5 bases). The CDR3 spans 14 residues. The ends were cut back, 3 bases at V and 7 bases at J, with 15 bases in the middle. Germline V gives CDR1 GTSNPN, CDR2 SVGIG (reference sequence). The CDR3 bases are TGTGCCTGGAGGGACAATCCACCGGGCGGGGAGCTGTTTTTT. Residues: CAWRDNPPGGELFF.

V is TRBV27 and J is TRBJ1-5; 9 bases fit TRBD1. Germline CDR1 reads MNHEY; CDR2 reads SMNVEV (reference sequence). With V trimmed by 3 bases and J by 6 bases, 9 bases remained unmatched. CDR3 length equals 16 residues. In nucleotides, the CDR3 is TGTGCCAGCAGTTTTCTTTCCGGGACAGGGCCTCAGCCCCAGCATTTT. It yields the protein CASSFLSGTGPQPQHF.

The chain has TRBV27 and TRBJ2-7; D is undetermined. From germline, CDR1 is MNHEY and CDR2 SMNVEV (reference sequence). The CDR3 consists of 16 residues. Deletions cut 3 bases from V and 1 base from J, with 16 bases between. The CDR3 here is CASSFGPRHTSYEQYF. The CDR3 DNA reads TGTGCCAGCAGTTTCGGCCCGAGACACACATCCTACGAGCAGTACTTC.

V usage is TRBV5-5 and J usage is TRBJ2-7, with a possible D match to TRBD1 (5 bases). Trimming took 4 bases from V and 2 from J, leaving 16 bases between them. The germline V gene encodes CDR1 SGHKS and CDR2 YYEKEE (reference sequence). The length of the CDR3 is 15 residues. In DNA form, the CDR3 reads TGTGCCAGCAGCGACCTCTCGCAGGGCACCTACGAGCAGTACTTC. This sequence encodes CASSDLSQGTYEQYF.

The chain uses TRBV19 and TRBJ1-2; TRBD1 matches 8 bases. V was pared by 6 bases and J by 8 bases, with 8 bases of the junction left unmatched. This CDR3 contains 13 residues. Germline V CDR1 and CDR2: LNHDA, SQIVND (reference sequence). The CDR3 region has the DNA TGTGCCAGTAGCCGGGACAGGTCTAGGGGCTACACCTTC. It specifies CASSRDRSRGYTF.

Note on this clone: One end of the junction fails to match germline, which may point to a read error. The CDR3 reads CASSLVGPGGETQYF. For the CDR3, the DNA is TGTGCTAGCAGCTTAGTGGGCCCGGGGGGAGAGACCCAGTACTTC. The chain recombines TRBV7-7 with TRBJ2-5; 7 bases are a match to TRBD2. CDR1 is SSHAT, CDR2 FNYEAQ, per germline (reference sequence). The CDR3 consists of 15 residues.

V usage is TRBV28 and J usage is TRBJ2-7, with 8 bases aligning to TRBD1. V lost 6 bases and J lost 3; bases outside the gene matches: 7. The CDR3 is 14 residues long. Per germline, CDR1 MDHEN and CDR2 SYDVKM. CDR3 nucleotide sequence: TGTGCCAGCAGGTTGACAGGGGCGTTCTACGAGCAGTACTTC. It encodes CASRLTGAFYEQYF.

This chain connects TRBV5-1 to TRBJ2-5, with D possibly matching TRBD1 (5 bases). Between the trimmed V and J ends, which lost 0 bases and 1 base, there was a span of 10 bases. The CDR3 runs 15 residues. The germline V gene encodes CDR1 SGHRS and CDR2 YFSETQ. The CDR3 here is CASSLAGAVQETQYF. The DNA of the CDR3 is TGCGCCAGCAGCTTGGCTGGGGCGGTCCAAGAGACCCAGTACTTC.

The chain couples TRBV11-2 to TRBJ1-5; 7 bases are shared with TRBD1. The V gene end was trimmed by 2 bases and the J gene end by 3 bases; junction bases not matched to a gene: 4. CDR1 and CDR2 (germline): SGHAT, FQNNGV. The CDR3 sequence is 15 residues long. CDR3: CASSLSTGVNQPQHF. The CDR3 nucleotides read TGTGCCAGCAGCTTAAGCACAGGGGTCAATCAGCCCCAGCATTTT.